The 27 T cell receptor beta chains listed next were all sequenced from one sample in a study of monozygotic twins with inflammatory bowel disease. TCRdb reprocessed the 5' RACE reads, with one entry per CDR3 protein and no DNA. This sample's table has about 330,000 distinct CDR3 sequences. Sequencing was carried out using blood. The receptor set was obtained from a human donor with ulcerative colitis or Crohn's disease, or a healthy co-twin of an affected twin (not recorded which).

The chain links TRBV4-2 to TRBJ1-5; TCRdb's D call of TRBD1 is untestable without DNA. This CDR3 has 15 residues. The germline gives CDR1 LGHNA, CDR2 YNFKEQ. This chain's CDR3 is CASSQVTGENQPQHF.

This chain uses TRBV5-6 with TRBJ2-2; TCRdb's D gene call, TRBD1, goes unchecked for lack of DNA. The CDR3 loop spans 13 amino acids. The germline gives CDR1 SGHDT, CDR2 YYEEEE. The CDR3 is CASGFTGTGELFF. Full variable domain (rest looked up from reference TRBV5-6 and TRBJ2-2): DAGVTQSPTHLIKTRGQQVTLRCSPKSGHDTVSWYQQALGQGPQFIFQYYEEEERQRGNFPDRFSGHQFPNYSSELNVNALLLGDSALYLCASGFTGTGELFFGEGSRLTVL.

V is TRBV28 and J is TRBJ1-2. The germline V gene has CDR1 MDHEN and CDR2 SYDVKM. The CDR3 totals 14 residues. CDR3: CASSATPRTGGYTF.

CDR3 sequence: CATSRDVNTEAFF. The chain carries TRBV15 and TRBJ1-1. Germline V CDR1 and CDR2: LNHNV, YYDKDF (reference sequence). This CDR3 region has 13 residues.

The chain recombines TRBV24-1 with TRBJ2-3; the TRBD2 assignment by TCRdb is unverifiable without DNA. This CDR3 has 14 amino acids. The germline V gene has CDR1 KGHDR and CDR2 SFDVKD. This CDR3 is CATTPAGDTDTQYF.

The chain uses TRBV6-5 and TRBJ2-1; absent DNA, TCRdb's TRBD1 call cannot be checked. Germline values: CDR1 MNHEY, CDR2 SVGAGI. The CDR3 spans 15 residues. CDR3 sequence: CASSYSGQGNNEQFF.

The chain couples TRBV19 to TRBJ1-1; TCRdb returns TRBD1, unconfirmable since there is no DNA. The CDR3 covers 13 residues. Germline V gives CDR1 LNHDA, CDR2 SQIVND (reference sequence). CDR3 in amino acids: CASSEQGQTEAFF. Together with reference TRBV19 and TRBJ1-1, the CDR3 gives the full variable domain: DGGITQSPKYLFRKEGQNVTLSCEQNLNHDAMYWYRQDPGQGLRLIYYSQIVNDFQKGDIAEGYSVSREKKESFPLTVTSAQKNPTAFYLCASSEQGQTEAFFGQGTRLTVV.

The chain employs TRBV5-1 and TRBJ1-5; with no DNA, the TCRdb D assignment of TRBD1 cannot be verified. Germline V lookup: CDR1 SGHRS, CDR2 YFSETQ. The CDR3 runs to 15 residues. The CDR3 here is CASSLEGAQRQPQHF.

CDR3 loop: CASSLVGDNSPLHF. This chain links TRBV7-9 with TRBJ1-6. Germline lookup yields CDR1 SEHNR and CDR2 FQNEAQ (reference sequence). This CDR3 has 14 residues.

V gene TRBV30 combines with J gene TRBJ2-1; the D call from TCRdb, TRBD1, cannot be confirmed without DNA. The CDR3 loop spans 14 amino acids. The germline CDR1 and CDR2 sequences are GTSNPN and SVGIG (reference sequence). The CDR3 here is CAWSTGGSYNEQFF.

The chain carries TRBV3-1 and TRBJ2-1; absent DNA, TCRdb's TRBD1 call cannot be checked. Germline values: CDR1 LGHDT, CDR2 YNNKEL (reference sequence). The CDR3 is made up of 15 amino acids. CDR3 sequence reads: CASSRGGAVYNEQFF.

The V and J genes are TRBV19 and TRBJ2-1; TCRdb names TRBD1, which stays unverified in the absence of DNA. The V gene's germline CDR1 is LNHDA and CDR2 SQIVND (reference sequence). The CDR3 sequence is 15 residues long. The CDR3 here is CASSIDRGSYNEQFF.

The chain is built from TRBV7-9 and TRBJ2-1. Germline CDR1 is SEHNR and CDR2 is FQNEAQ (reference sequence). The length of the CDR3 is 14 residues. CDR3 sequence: CASSLADGLDEQFF.

The CDR3 protein is CASSLEDGRTNTEAFF. The chain recombines TRBV5-5 with TRBJ1-1. This CDR3 comprises 16 residues. Germline V lookup: CDR1 SGHKS, CDR2 YYEKEE (reference sequence).

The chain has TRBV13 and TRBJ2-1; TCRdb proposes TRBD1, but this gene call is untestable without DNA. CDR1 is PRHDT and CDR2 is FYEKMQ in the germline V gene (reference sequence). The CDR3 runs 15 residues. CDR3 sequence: CASSLRGAAYNEQFF.

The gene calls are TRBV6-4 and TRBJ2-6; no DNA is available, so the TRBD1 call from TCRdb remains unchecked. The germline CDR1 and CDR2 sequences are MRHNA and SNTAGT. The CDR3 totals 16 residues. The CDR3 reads CASSDSGALGANVLTF.

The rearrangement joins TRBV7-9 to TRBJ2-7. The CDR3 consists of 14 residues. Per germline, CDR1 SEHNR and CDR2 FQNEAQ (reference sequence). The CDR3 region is CASSLVFETYEQYF. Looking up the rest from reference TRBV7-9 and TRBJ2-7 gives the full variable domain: DTGVSQNPRHKITKRGQNVTFRCDPISEHNRLYWYRQTLGQGPEFLTYFQNEAQLEKSRLLSDRFSAERPKGSFSTLEIQRTEQGDSAMYLCASSLVFETYEQYFGPGTRLTVT.

The CDR3: CASSQDPGTGGSPLHF. V gene TRBV14 combines with J gene TRBJ1-6; TCRdb's assignment of TRBD1 cannot be checked, as there is no DNA. The CDR3 covers 16 residues. The germline V gene has CDR1 SGHDN and CDR2 FVKESK.

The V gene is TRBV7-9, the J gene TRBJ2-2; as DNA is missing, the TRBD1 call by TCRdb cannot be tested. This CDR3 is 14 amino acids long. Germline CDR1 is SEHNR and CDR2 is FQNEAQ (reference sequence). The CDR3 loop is CASDKQVNTGELFF. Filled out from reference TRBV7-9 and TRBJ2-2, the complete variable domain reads DTGVSQNPRHKITKRGQNVTFRCDPISEHNRLYWYRQTLGQGPEFLTYFQNEAQLEKSRLLSDRFSAERPKGSFSTLEIQRTEQGDSAMYLCASDKQVNTGELFFGEGSRLTVL.

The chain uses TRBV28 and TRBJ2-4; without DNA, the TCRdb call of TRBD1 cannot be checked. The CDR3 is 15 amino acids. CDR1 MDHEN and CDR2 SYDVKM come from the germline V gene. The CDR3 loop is CASSFLGGAKNIQYF.

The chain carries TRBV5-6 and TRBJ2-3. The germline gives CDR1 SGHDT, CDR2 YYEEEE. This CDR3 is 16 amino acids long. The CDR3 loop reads CASSLAQGSRTDTQYF.

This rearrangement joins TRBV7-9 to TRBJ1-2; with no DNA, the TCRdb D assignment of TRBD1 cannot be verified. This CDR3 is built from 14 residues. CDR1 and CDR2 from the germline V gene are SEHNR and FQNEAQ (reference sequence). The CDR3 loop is CASPGQDSNYGYTF.

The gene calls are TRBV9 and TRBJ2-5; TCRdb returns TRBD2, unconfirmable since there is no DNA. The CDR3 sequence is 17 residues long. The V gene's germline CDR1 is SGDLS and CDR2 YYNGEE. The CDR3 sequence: CASSVSTGGPLQETQYF.

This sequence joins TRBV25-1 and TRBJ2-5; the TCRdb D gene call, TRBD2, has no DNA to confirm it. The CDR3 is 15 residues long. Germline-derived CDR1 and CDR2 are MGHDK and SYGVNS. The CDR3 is CVSSELAGIQETQYF.

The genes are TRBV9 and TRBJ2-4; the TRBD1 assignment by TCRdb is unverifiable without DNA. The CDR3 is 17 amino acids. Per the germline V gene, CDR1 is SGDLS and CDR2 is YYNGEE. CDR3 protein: CASSVVPGQGAGNIQYF.

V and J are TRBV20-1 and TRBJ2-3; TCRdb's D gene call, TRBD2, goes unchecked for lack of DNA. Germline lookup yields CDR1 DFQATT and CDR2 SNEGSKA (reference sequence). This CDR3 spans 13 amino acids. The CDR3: CSAQRDSTDTQYF.

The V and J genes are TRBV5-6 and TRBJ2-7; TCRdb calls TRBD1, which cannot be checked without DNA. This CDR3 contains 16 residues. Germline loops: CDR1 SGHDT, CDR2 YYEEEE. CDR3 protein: CASSFAGAKITYEQYF.